The clone carrying this T cell receptor beta chain was detected only a few times. This sample is drawn from a study of blood T cell repertoires in COVID-19. Authors' processing steps: How many nucleated cells were present was estimated from reference gene primer amplification. Profiled with immunoSEQ multiplex PCR; TCRdb holds only in-frame clones, not every one. V, J and clone size derive from that table, while D and trimming were established from the DNA sequence. The sample has about 120,000 clones; less than 75% are singletons. V dropped 2 bases and J dropped 2 bases, with 12 bases sitting between them. There are 15 residues in the CDR3. The germline V gene encodes CDR1 KGHSH and CDR2 LQKENI.

The sequence came from a woman aged 60-75 years with acute or convalescent COVID-19. The chain uses TRBV18 and TRBJ1-2; no firm D call. Sequenced sample: peripheral blood. Here the CDR3 reads CASSPDPGLNYGYTF. The CDR3 DNA reads TGTGCCAGCTCACCAGATCCAGGTCTGAACTATGGCTACACCTTC. The full variable domain, with the rest looked up from reference TRBV18 and TRBJ1-2, is NAGVMQNPRHLVRRRGQEARLRCSPMKGHSHVYWYRQLPEEGLKFMVYLQKENIIDESGMPKERFSAEFPKEGPSILRIQQVVRGDSAAYFCASSPDPGLNYGYTFGSGTRLTVV.